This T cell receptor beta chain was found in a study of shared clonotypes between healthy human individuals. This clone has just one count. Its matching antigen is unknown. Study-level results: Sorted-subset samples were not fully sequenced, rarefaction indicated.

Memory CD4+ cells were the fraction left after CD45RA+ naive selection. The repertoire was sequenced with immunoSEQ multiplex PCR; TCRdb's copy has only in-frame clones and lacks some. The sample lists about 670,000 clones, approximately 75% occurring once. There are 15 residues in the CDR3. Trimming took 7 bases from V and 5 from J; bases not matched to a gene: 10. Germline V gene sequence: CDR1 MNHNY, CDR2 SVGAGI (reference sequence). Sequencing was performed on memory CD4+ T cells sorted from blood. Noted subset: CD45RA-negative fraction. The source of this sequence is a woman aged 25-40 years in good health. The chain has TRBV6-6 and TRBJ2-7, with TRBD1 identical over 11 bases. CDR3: CASTLRTGGIHEQYF. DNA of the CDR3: TGTGCCAGCACTCTGAGGACAGGGGGCATCCACGAGCAGTACTTC.